Given below is one T cell receptor beta chain in context. What it recognizes is unknown. The data were obtained in a study of vaccination and CD4 T cells after COVID-19. As for the study in general: Control cultures were supplied with a CEFX pool, an HIV-1 Nef pool, or no peptide at all.

With the Oncomine TCR Beta short-read assay, DNA from cultured CD4+ T cells was sequenced. TCRdb re-called the PCR reads through MiXCR, storing one row per CDR3 protein. The sample yields under 15,000 distinct CDR3 sequences, around half seen once. V was clipped by 6 bases and J by 4 bases, with 12 bases between them. CDR1 and CDR2 from the germline V gene are MNHNS and SASEGT. The CDR3 extends over 13 amino acids. Treatment indicated: roughly nine-day PBMC culture with coronavirus spike peptide pools or control peptides (ViraFEST assay). Sequencing was done on a sample of CD4+ T cells from blood, cultured in vitro. This receptor was identified in a human donor who had recovered from COVID-19. The chain carries TRBV6-1 and TRBJ1-2, with D unclear. Here the CDR3 DNA reads TGTGCCAGCAGGCGAGACACGGGCTATGGCTACACCTTC. This codes for CASRRDTGYGYTF.